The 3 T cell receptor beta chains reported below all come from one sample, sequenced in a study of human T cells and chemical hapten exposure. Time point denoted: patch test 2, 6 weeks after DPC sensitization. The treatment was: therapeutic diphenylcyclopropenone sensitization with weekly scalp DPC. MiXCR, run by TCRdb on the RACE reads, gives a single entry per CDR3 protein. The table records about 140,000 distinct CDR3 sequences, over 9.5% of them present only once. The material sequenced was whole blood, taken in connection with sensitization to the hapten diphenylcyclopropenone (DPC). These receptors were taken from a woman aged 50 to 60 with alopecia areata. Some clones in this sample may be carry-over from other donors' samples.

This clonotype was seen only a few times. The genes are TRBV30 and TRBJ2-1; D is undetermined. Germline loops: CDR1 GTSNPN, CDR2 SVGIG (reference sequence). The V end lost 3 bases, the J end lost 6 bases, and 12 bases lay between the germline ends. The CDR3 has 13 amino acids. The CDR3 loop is CAWRGILGNEQFF. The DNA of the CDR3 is TGTGCCTGGAGAGGCATATTGGGCAATGAGCAGTTCTTC.

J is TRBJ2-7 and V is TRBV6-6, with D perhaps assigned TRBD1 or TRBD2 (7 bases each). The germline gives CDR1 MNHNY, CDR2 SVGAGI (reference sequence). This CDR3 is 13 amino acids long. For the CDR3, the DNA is TGTGCGTCGGGGGAGGGGGCCAGCTACGAGCAGTACTTC. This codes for CASGEGASYEQYF.

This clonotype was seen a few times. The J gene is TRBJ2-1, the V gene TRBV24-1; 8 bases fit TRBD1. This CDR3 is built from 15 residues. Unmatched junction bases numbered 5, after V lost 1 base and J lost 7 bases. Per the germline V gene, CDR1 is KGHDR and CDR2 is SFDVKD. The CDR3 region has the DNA TGTGCCACCAGTGATTTTTCCACAGGGGGGAATGAGCAGTTCTTC. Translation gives CATSDFSTGGNEQFF.